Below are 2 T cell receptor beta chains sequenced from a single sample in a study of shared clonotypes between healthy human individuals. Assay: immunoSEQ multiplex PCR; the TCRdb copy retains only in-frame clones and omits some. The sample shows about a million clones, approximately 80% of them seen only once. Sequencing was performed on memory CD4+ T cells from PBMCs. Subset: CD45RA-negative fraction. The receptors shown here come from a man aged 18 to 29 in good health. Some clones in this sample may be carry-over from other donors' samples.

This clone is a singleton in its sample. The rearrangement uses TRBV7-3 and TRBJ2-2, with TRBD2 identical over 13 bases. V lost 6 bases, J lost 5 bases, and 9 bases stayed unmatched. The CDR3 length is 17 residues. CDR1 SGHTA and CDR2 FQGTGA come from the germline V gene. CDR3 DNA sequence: TGTGCCAGCAGGGATAGACTAGCGGGAGGCGGGACCGGGGAGCTGTTTTTT. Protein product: CASRDRLAGGGTGELFF.

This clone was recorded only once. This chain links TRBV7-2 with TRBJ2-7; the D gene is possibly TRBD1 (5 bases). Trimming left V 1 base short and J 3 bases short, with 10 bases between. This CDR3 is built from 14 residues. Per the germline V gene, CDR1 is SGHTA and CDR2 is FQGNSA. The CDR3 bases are TGTGCCAGCAGCTTAGGACAGTTGGGCTACGAGCAGTACTTC. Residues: CASSLGQLGYEQYF.